Listed here are 27 T cell receptor beta chains from one sample, sequenced in a study of blood T cell repertoires in COVID-19 (dated by TCRdb to 2018 to 2021). Libraries were made using the immunoSEQ multiplex PCR assay. TCRdb obtained this table from immuneACCESS and retained in-frame rearrangements with V and J assigned. These tables miss some clones; where compared with another copy, unresolved V genes account for less than half of the shortfall, and the remainder is unexplained. In all, the sample holds around 60,000 clones, and about 75% of those were seen once. In total, the top ten clones hold about 34% of the sample. Sequencing was done on a sample of peripheral blood. All receptors come from a human donor in a cohort sampled during active COVID-19.

This chain joins TRBV18 and TRBJ2-2; 9 positions match TRBD1. The J segment lost 3 bases and the V segment lost 3 bases, leaving 5 bases of the junction unmatched. From germline, CDR1 is KGHSH and CDR2 LQKENI. The CDR3 runs to 16 residues. CDR3 nucleotide sequence: TGTGCCAGCTCACCCCGGACAGGGGCCGACACCGGGGAGCTGTTTTTT. Translation gives CASSPRTGADTGELFF.

The chain carries TRBV5-3 and TRBJ2-7, with a possible D match to TRBD2 (5 bases). TRBV5-3 is assigned to the ORF class and has an uncertain function. V lost 3 bases and J lost 2, with 15 bases in between. The CDR3 is 15 amino acids. The CDR3 reads CARSYPRRPTYEQYF. For the CDR3, the DNA is TGTGCCAGAAGCTACCCTAGGAGGCCTACCTACGAGCAGTACTTC.

The chain couples TRBV5-1 to TRBJ1-4; 7 bases are a match to TRBD1. CDR1 and CDR2 from the germline V gene are SGHRS and YFSETQ. J gave up 4 bases and V 4 bases, and 7 bases lay outside the gene matches. The length of the CDR3 is 15 residues. CDR3: CASSAQGWGNEKLFF. The CDR3 DNA is TGCGCCAGCAGCGCACAGGGGTGGGGTAATGAAAAACTGTTTTTT.

This rearrangement joins TRBV6-5 to TRBJ1-1, with 8 bases that match TRBD1. The V and J ends lost 6 bases and 7 bases, in that order; junction bases with no gene match: 7. Germline CDR1 is MNHEY and CDR2 is SVGAGI. The CDR3 contains 13 residues. CDR3 nucleotide sequence: TGTGCCAGCAGGGACAGGGCATCGATTGAAGCTTTCTTT. As protein: CASRDRASIEAFF.

V and J are TRBV10-2 and TRBJ2-7, with D unresolved. Trimming removed 3 bases from V and 6 bases from J, with 15 bases in between. This CDR3 comprises 14 residues. Germline lookup yields CDR1 WSHSY and CDR2 SAAADI. The CDR3 region has the DNA TGCGCCAGCAGTGATAGATCCCCAAACGGCGAGCAGTACTTC. This sequence encodes CASSDRSPNGEQYF.

This clone was detected ten times or more. V and J are TRBV5-4 and TRBJ2-1; maybe TRBD2 (5 bases). CDR1 and CDR2 (germline): SGHNT, YYREEE (reference sequence). This CDR3 comprises 12 residues. V was clipped by 0 bases and J by 7 bases, with 5 bases between them. CDR3 bases: TGTGCCAGCAGCTTGGAGCGGAATGAGCAGTTCTTC. This sequence encodes CASSLERNEQFF.

The gene calls are TRBV4-1 and TRBJ2-1; 14 bases line up with TRBD2. With V trimmed by 6 bases and J by 4 bases, 5 bases remained unmatched. Germline V gene lookup returns CDR1 MGHRA and CDR2 YSYEKL. This CDR3 has 16 amino acids. This CDR3 is CASRRGLAGEYNEQFF. CDR3 DNA: TGCGCCAGCAGGCGGGGACTAGCGGGGGAGTACAATGAGCAGTTCTTC.

The chain uses TRBV9 and TRBJ2-3; possibly TRBD2 for D (7 bases). The CDR3 is 11 residues long. V gave up 7 bases and J gave up 10 bases, with 13 bases separating them. CDR1 SGDLS and CDR2 YYNGEE come from the germline V gene. The CDR3 coding sequence is TGTGCCAGCGGGGGCGGGGGATCGCAGTATTTT. This translates into CASGGGGSQYF.

This chain links TRBV5-1 with TRBJ1-1, with D perhaps matching TRBD1 (5 bases). Germline loops: CDR1 SGHRS, CDR2 YFSETQ. Trimming left V 0 bases short and J 1 base short, with 13 bases between. The CDR3 covers 16 residues. As DNA, the CDR3 is TGCGCCAGCAGCTTGGGCGGACAAAACGGGAACACTGAAGCTTTCTTT. Protein sequence: CASSLGGQNGNTEAFF.

This chain connects TRBV5-1 to TRBJ2-1, with 11 bases identical to TRBD1. The ends lost 0 bases at V and 5 bases at J; junction bases unmatched: 4. Per the germline V gene, CDR1 is SGHRS and CDR2 is YFSETQ. CDR3 size: 16 residues. The chain's CDR3 is CASSLAGTGGDNEQFF. The CDR3 nucleotides are TGCGCCAGCAGCTTGGCCGGGACAGGGGGTGACAATGAGCAGTTCTTC.

The chain links TRBV10-2 to TRBJ2-2, with 9 bases identical to TRBD1. The germline gives CDR1 WSHSY, CDR2 SAAADI. Trimming at V came to 6 bases and at J to 4 bases, leaving 6 bases not matched to a gene. CDR3 length: 15 residues. CDR3 in DNA: TGCGCCAGCAGATGGGGACAGGGTTCCACCGGGGAGCTGTTTTTT. This gives the protein CASRWGQGSTGELFF.

Here the CDR3 DNA reads TGCGCCAGCAGCCGTGAGGGGAACACCGGGGAGCTGTTTTTT. It encodes CASSREGNTGELFF. This chain joins TRBV4-1 and TRBJ2-2, with D tentatively TRBD2 (5 bases). Germline CDR1 and CDR2: MGHRA and YSYEKL. Trimming stripped 4 bases from V and 1 base from J, with 7 bases between. The CDR3 length is 14 residues.

V is TRBV5-1 and J is TRBJ2-7, with a weak D call TRBD1 (6 bases). The CDR3 is 19 residues long. V lost 4 bases and J lost 2, with 28 bases in between. Germline V gene lookup returns CDR1 SGHRS and CDR2 YFSETQ. CDR3 coding DNA: TGCGCCAGCAGCCCGACAATACGGGCAGGGGTCTACTCAACCTACGAGCAGTACTTC. Its protein product is CASSPTIRAGVYSTYEQYF.

The V and J genes are TRBV3-1 (or the pseudogene TRBV3-2) and TRBJ1-6; 7 nucleotides line up with TRBD1. With 5 bases clipped from V and 9 bases from J, the junction kept 13 bases outside the gene matches. The germline CDR1 and CDR2 sequences are LGHDT and YNNKEL (reference sequence). This CDR3 is 16 amino acids long. The CDR3 sequence: CASSALRGRGSSPLHF. The CDR3 DNA reads TGTGCCAGCAGCGCTTTAAGGGGCAGGGGGAGTTCACCCCTCCACTTT.

For the CDR3, the DNA is TGCGCCAGCAGTCCGACGGGACTAGCGGGACGCGCAGATACGCAGTATTTT. It translates to CASSPTGLAGRADTQYF. The rearrangement joins TRBV4-1 to TRBJ2-3; 13 bases are shared with TRBD2. J gave up 4 bases and V 6 bases, and 10 bases lay outside the gene matches. The CDR3 is made up of 17 amino acids. Germline lookup yields CDR1 MGHRA and CDR2 YSYEKL.

The chain couples TRBV2 to TRBJ2-1; TRBD1 matches 8 bases. Trimming took 9 bases from V and 4 from J; bases not matched to a gene: 8. The CDR3 runs to 14 residues. Germline values: CDR1 SNHLY, CDR2 FYNNEI. CDR3 nucleotide sequence: TGTGCCAGTCTAGGGGACAGGATTTACAATGAGCAGTTCTTC. Its translation: CASLGDRIYNEQFF. The full variable domain, rest sourced from reference TRBV2 and TRBJ2-1, is EPEVTQTPSHQVTQMGQEVILRCVPISNHLYFYWYRQILGQKVEFLVSFYNNEISEKSEIFDDQFSVERPDGSNFTLKIRSTKLEDSAMYFCASLGDRIYNEQFFGPGTRLTVL.

This sequence joins TRBV15 and TRBJ1-1, with a possible D match to TRBD1 (5 bases). Germline V lookup: CDR1 LNHNV, CDR2 YYDKDF (reference sequence). Trimming pared 3 bases from V and 8 bases from J, leaving 19 bases between. There are 15 residues in the CDR3. The CDR3 DNA reads as TGTGCCACCAGCAGCCTTTGGGGGGGGGAGCCCGAAGCTTTCTTT. It codes for CATSSLWGGEPEAFF. Combining the CDR3 with reference TRBV15 and TRBJ1-1 gives the whole variable domain DAMVIQNPRYQVTQFGKPVTLSCSQTLNHNVMYWYQQKSSQAPKLLFHYYDKDFNNEADTPDNFQSRRPNTSFCFLDIRSPGLGDTAMYLCATSSLWGGEPEAFFGQGTRLTVV.

The chain carries TRBV5-5 and TRBJ1-1; D is possibly TRBD1 (6 bases). Trimming removed 2 bases at V and 0 bases at J, with 14 bases between. CDR3 length: 16 amino acids. Germline V gives CDR1 SGHKS, CDR2 YYEKEE (reference sequence). CDR3 coding DNA: TGTGCCAGCAGCTTCGGGGGGCACCTCGTGAACACTGAAGCTTTCTTT. This codes for CASSFGGHLVNTEAFF.

The rearrangement uses TRBV13 and TRBJ2-2; the D is unclear. The CDR3 totals 11 residues. CDR1 and CDR2 (germline): PRHDT, FYEKMQ (reference sequence). Trimming shortened V by 0 bases and J by 11 bases, and 4 bases separated the two germline ends. The CDR3 DNA is TGTGCCAGCAGCTTAGGTCCTGAGCTGTTTTTT. This sequence encodes CASSLGPELFF. Using reference TRBV13 and TRBJ2-2 for the parts outside the CDR3, the full variable domain is AAGVIQSPRHLIKEKRETATLKCYPIPRHDTVYWYQQGPGQDPQFLISFYEKMQSDKGSIPDRFSAQQFSDYHSELNMSSLELGDSALYFCASSLGPELFFGEGSRLTVL.

The V call is TRBV6-1, the J call TRBJ2-7; 7 nucleotides match TRBD1. Germline V gene data show CDR1 as MNHNS and CDR2 as SASEGT. CDR3 size: 14 residues. V shed 1 base, J shed 2 bases, and the junction held 2 bases outside the gene matches. The CDR3 nucleotides are TGTGCCAGCAGTGAAGGGACAGGCCCCTACGAGCAGTACTTC. Translated, it gives CASSEGTGPYEQYF.

This clone was counted a few times. The chain carries TRBV4-3 and TRBJ2-3, with 11 bases identical to TRBD2. The CDR3 spans 16 residues. The germline CDR1 and CDR2 sequences are LGHNA and YSLEER. Germline trimming cut 6 bases from V and 1 base from J; bases unmatched to any gene: 6. The CDR3 region is CASSSLLAGGTDTQYF. Here the CDR3 DNA reads TGCGCCAGCAGTTCCTTACTAGCGGGAGGCACAGATACGCAGTATTTT.

This clone was observed a single time. V is TRBV11-2 and J is TRBJ2-1; 8 bases agree with TRBD1. The CDR3 is made up of 16 amino acids. Losses at the gene ends were 2 bases for V and 0 bases for J; bases not matched to a gene: 3. Germline lookup yields CDR1 SGHAT and CDR2 FQNNGV. In nucleotides, the CDR3 is TGTGCCAGCAGCTTATTTGGACAGGGCTCCTACAATGAGCAGTTCTTC. Its translation is CASSLFGQGSYNEQFF.

V and J are TRBV27 and TRBJ1-1; 9 bases are shared with TRBD1. CDR1 is MNHEY, CDR2 SMNVEV, per germline (reference sequence). The CDR3 is 14 residues long. V lost 7 bases and J lost 6; bases outside the gene matches: 9. CDR3 in amino acids: CASKISTGGPEAFF. The CDR3 DNA is TGTGCCAGCAAGATCTCGACAGGGGGGCCTGAAGCTTTCTTT.

As to this clone: This same CDR3 is encoded by further DNA sequences in the sample. The rearrangement links TRBV10-2 to TRBJ2-7, with D possibly TRBD2 on 5 matching bases. There are 12 residues in the CDR3. Germline V gene data show CDR1 as WSHSY and CDR2 as SAAADI. Trimming removed 3 bases at V and 4 bases at J, with 7 bases between. The CDR3, as DNA: TGCGCCAGCAGTGACGAGGGATACGAGCAGTACTTC. Translating gives CASSDEGYEQYF.

The table lists this clone with a few counts. The chain uses TRBV19 and TRBJ2-1; 8 bases align to TRBD2. CDR3 size: 18 residues. V trimming: 8 bases; J trimming: 12 bases; junction bases outside the gene matches: 27. Germline assignment: CDR1 LNHDA and CDR2 SQIVND (reference sequence). DNA of the CDR3: TGTGCCAGTTGGGGGCGGGACTCAGGGCTAGCGGGTCCGACAAGGCAGTTCTTC. It encodes CASWGRDSGLAGPTRQFF.

This chain uses TRBV6-4 with TRBJ1-5, with D uncertain. Germline CDR1 and CDR2: MRHNA and SNTAGT. The CDR3 runs 17 residues. Trimming took off 0 bases at V and 0 bases at J, with 12 bases between the two ends. The CDR3 DNA reads as TGTGCCAGCAGTGACTCGACTATAGATTATAGCAATCAGCCCCAGCATTTT. Translated: CASSDSTIDYSNQPQHF.

This clone was observed a few times. This chain uses TRBV27 with TRBJ2-5; 7 positions match TRBD2. The CDR3 runs 14 residues. Per germline, CDR1 MNHEY and CDR2 SMNVEV (reference sequence). V was pared by 8 bases and J by 5 bases, with 11 bases of the junction left unmatched. CDR3 loop: CASSKQRGWETQYF. The CDR3 DNA reads as TGTGCCAGCTCAAAACAGCGGGGATGGGAGACCCAGTACTTC.